The entry below describes one T cell receptor beta chain. As yet, its antigen is unknown. The sample comes from a study of regulatory T cells in long-lasting Graves disease. Findings of the study overall: New patients shared 750 to 1,000 public clonotypes, and persistent patients shared more, with approximately 2,600. Persistent Graves' cases showed lower TCR diversity than newly diagnosed cases.

Time point noted: newly diagnosed GD, antithyroid drugs for less than 3 months. Making the TCR library involved RNA that had been extracted from PBMCs. Looked up from germline, CDR1 is DFQATT and CDR2 is SNEGSKA (reference sequence). The CDR3 extends over 13 amino acids. Trimming shortened V by 0 bases and J by 13 bases, and 16 bases separated the two germline ends. In building TCR beta libraries, iRepertoire HTBI primers were used together with Arm-PCR of CDR3 regions. TCRdb reprocessed the multiplex PCR reads via MiXCR and lists one record per CDR3 protein. The sample holds fewer than 550,000 distinct CDR3 sequences, 16% seen once. The sample was also linked to a second study, of T cells in Graves' hyperthyroidism and ophthalmopathy. Per that study: Hyperthyroidism had been newly diagnosed in patients aged 18 to 65, and its duration was under 2 months.

The TCR comes from a woman younger than 35 with Graves disease. The J gene is TRBJ2-1, the V gene TRBV20-1; TRBD2 might be the D (6 bases). The material was peripheral blood mononuclear cells (PBMCs), obtained at new diagnosis, from a patient treated with antithyroid drugs. DNA for the CDR3: TGCAGTGCTAGAGATCCGGGACTGGACGATCAGTTCTTC. Its translation is CSARDPGLDDQFF.